This T cell receptor (beta chain) came from a study of cytomegalovirus exposure and HLA in healthy donors. Points from the study as a whole: Specificity of a few CMV-associated chains for CMV antigens was verified in vitro. Reportedly, TCR beta sequences accurately predicted HLA-A and HLA-B alleles in most subjects.

V gave up 6 bases and J gave up 0 bases; unmatched junction bases: 10. The germline gives CDR1 PRHDT, CDR2 FYEKMQ (reference sequence). CDR3 length: 17 residues. This clone was counted a few times. Its antigen is still unknown. In nominal health when sampled, donors likely had unrecorded immune exposures nonetheless. PCR was performed using 60 Vbeta and 13 Jbeta primers. The table came from immunoSEQ multiplex PCR; TCRdb's copy has only in-frame clones and leaves some out. Seen here are roughly 150,000 clones, more than 70% observed once, and the top ten hold more than 3%. The TCR sequence derives from a male donor in good health and CMV-seronegative. Sequenced input: PBMCs. The V call is TRBV13, the J call TRBJ2-3; 9 positions agree with TRBD1. DNA for the CDR3: TGTGCCAGCAGTCCACGGACAGGGGCCCCGAGCACAGATACGCAGTATTTT. This gives the protein CASSPRTGAPSTDTQYF.